This T cell receptor (beta chain) stems from a study of blood T cell repertoires in COVID-19. The wider study: Acute and convalescent COVID-19 specimens originated in the United States, Italy and Spain. The analysed material was cDNA or gDNA that came from T cells, B-cell-depleted T cells, or PBMCs.

In germline, CDR1 is MDHEN, CDR2 SYDVKM. CDR3 length equals 15 residues. Trimming cost V 7 bases and J 6 bases; bases outside gene matches: 11. In the original processing: Counts of nucleated cells, estimated from reference gene primer amplification, were obtained. The table came from immunoSEQ multiplex PCR; TCRdb's copy has only in-frame clones and leaves some out. That table furnishes V, J and clone size, whereas the DNA furnished D and trimming. Here the sample spans tens of thousands of clones, over 65% being singletons. Sequencing input: peripheral blood. The chain has TRBV28 and TRBJ2-2; 7 nucleotides match TRBD1. This receptor was identified in a woman aged 70 to 79 with acute or convalescent COVID-19. The CDR3 reads CASTSGGRGAGELFF. CDR3 coding DNA: TGTGCCAGCACCTCAGGGGGACGGGGTGCCGGGGAGCTGTTTTTT.